One sample yielded the 13 T cell receptor beta chains listed below, sequenced in a study of blood T cell repertoires in COVID-19. TCRdb's table, derived via immunoSEQ multiplex PCR, lists solely in-frame clones and lacks some. Found here are fewer than 300,000 clones, about 93% of them singletons; the top ten hold around 1.1%. What was sequenced was PBMCs or T cells enriched from blood (not recorded which). Receptor source: a woman in her twenties or thirties who had recovered from COVID-19.

The chain uses TRBV15 and TRBJ2-1; D is unresolved. In germline, CDR1 is LNHNV, CDR2 YYDKDF (reference sequence). This CDR3 is built from 13 residues. V lost 5 bases and J 0 bases, leaving 5 bases between the germline ends. The CDR3 reads CATSSSSYNEQFF. Written as DNA, the CDR3 is TGTGCCACCAGCTCGAGCTCCTACAATGAGCAGTTCTTC.

This clone occurred a few times. This sequence joins TRBV5-4 and TRBJ2-1, with D possibly being TRBD2 (7 bases). This CDR3 is built from 13 residues. V dropped 2 bases and J dropped 6 bases, with 9 bases sitting between them. Germline assignment: CDR1 SGHNT and CDR2 YYREEE (reference sequence). CDR3 coding DNA: TGTGCCAGCAGCTTACGGGGGGCCAATGAGCAGTTCTTC. Residues: CASSLRGANEQFF.

The V gene is TRBV14, the J gene TRBJ1-2; 8 bases agree with TRBD1. From germline, CDR1 is SGHDN and CDR2 FVKESK. CDR3 length: 13 residues. The ends lost 4 bases at V and 7 bases at J; junction bases unmatched: 5. The CDR3 here is CASSRTGTGGYTF. The CDR3 DNA is TGTGCCAGCAGCCGAACCGGGACAGGTGGCTACACCTTC. Complete variable domain (other parts from reference TRBV14 and TRBJ1-2): EAGVTQFPSHSVIEKGQTVTLRCDPISGHDNLYWYRRVMGKEIKFLLHFVKESKQDESGMPNNRFLAERTGGTYSTLKVQPAELEDSGVYFCASSRTGTGGYTFGSGTRLTVV.

This chain links TRBV7-9 with TRBJ2-5; D gene ambiguous. V was cut by 1 base and J by 5 bases, with 5 bases left in between. This CDR3 has 12 amino acids. In germline, CDR1 is SEHNR, CDR2 FQNEAQ (reference sequence). The CDR3 sequence is CASSLVSETQYF. Written as DNA, the CDR3 is TGTGCCAGCAGCTTAGTTTCGGAGACCCAGTACTTC.

The rearrangement links TRBV9 to TRBJ1-2; possible D gene TRBD1, 5 bases. V was clipped by 0 bases and J by 8 bases, with 11 bases between them. Germline V gene sequence: CDR1 SGDLS, CDR2 YYNGEE. The CDR3 has 13 residues. CDR3 region: CASSVGGLGGYTF. DNA for the CDR3: TGTGCCAGCAGCGTAGGGGGACTGGGAGGCTACACCTTC.

This sequence joins TRBV6-2 or TRBV6-3 and TRBJ2-1; 7 bases are a match to TRBD1. The germline V gene encodes CDR1 MNHEY and CDR2 SVGEGT. The CDR3 totals 15 residues. J was trimmed by 0 bases and V by 5 bases; bases with no gene match: 4. CDR3 coding DNA: TGTGCCAGCAGTCAACAGGGGTTCTCCTACAATGAGCAGTTCTTC. Its protein is CASSQQGFSYNEQFF.

The rearrangement uses TRBV5-6 and TRBJ1-5, with 7 bases that match TRBD1. The J segment lost 5 bases and the V segment lost 5 bases, leaving 10 bases of the junction unmatched. The CDR3 contains 15 residues. Germline CDR1 is SGHDT and CDR2 is YYEEEE. The chain's CDR3 is CASRQAGTGDQPQHF. The CDR3 DNA is TGTGCCAGCAGACAGGCGGGTACAGGGGATCAGCCCCAGCATTTT.

The chain recombines TRBV30 with TRBJ1-5, with 9 bases matching TRBD1. The CDR3 spans 13 residues. V lost 3 bases to trimming and J lost 7 bases; unmatched junction nucleotides: 4. Germline V CDR1 and CDR2: GTSNPN, SVGIG (reference sequence). CDR3 sequence: CAWSRTGEQPQHF. CDR3 in DNA: TGTGCCTGGAGCCGGACAGGGGAACAGCCCCAGCATTTT.

This chain uses TRBV4-3 with TRBJ1-4; a possible D gene is TRBD1 (6 bases). In germline, CDR1 is LGHNA, CDR2 YSLEER. The CDR3 covers 16 residues. The V gene lost 0 bases and the J gene lost 5 bases, with 13 bases spanning the gap. The CDR3 nucleotides read TGCGCCAGCAGCCAAGAATGGGGAGGGGGGAATGAAAAACTGTTTTTT. Translated, it gives CASSQEWGGGNEKLFF.

The V and J genes are TRBV29-1 and TRBJ2-7; 8 bases are shared with TRBD1. The CDR3 is 14 residues long. Germline V gene data show CDR1 as SQVTM and CDR2 as ANQGSEA. The trim removed 4 bases at V and 2 bases at J, leaving 7 bases unmatched. CDR3 residues: CSVATWTGTYEQYF. The CDR3 bases are TGCAGCGTTGCCACTTGGACAGGGACCTACGAGCAGTACTTC.

The chain joins TRBV7-9 to TRBJ1-5; D is unclear. This CDR3 contains 15 residues. Deletions cut 6 bases from V and 4 bases from J, with 16 bases between. Germline values: CDR1 SEHNR, CDR2 FQNEAQ (reference sequence). The CDR3 reads CASSSLIDSNQPQHF. The CDR3 region has the DNA TGTGCCAGCAGTTCCCTCATCGACTCAAATCAGCCCCAGCATTTT.

The chain carries TRBV30 and TRBJ2-2; the D gene is possibly TRBD2 (5 bases). The CDR3 spans 13 residues. V lost 2 bases to trimming and J lost 5 bases, with 9 bases between them. Per the germline V gene, CDR1 is GTSNPN and CDR2 is SVGIG (reference sequence). The CDR3 DNA reads as TGTGCCTGGAGTATGGGGAGTACCGGGGAGCTGTTTTTT. Protein sequence: CAWSMGSTGELFF.

The V gene is TRBV7-2, the J gene TRBJ2-1, with 9 bases matching TRBD2. This CDR3 has 19 residues. V shed 2 bases, J shed 0 bases, and the junction held 11 bases outside the gene matches. The germline CDR1 and CDR2 sequences are SGHTA and FQGNSA. CDR3 region: CASSLYSRGAGGSYNEQFF. The CDR3, as DNA: TGTGCCAGCAGCTTATATTCCCGGGGAGCGGGGGGCTCCTACAATGAGCAGTTCTTC.